This TCR beta chain originates from a study of PD-L1 blockade in urothelial cancer. Study context: It was at 3 weeks (second dose) and 6 weeks after treatment start that blood was analyzed.

Sequencing was performed with immunoSEQ multiplex PCR; in TCRdb, only in-frame clones are kept and a portion is missing. The sample shows some 20,000 clones, roughly 88% of them seen only once. Overall study results and limits: Below-median pretreatment blood TCR clonality predicted better survival. Expansion of tumor-associated blood clones at 3 weeks was greater in durable-benefit patients.

Note on this clone: Its cognate antigen is unknown. Sequence at one end of the junction differs from germline and may be a read error.

CDR1 SGHNT and CDR2 YENEEA come from the germline V gene. The CDR3 is 11 residues long. The chain couples TRBV11-3 to TRBJ2-1, with 10 positions matching TRBD1. The starting material was PBMCs, obtained around atezolizumab (anti-PD-L1) treatment. This receptor was obtained from a man aged 50 to 60 with urothelial cancer. The CDR3 bases are TGTGCCAGCAGCGGGACAGGGGAGCGGTTCTTC. As protein: CASSGTGERFF.